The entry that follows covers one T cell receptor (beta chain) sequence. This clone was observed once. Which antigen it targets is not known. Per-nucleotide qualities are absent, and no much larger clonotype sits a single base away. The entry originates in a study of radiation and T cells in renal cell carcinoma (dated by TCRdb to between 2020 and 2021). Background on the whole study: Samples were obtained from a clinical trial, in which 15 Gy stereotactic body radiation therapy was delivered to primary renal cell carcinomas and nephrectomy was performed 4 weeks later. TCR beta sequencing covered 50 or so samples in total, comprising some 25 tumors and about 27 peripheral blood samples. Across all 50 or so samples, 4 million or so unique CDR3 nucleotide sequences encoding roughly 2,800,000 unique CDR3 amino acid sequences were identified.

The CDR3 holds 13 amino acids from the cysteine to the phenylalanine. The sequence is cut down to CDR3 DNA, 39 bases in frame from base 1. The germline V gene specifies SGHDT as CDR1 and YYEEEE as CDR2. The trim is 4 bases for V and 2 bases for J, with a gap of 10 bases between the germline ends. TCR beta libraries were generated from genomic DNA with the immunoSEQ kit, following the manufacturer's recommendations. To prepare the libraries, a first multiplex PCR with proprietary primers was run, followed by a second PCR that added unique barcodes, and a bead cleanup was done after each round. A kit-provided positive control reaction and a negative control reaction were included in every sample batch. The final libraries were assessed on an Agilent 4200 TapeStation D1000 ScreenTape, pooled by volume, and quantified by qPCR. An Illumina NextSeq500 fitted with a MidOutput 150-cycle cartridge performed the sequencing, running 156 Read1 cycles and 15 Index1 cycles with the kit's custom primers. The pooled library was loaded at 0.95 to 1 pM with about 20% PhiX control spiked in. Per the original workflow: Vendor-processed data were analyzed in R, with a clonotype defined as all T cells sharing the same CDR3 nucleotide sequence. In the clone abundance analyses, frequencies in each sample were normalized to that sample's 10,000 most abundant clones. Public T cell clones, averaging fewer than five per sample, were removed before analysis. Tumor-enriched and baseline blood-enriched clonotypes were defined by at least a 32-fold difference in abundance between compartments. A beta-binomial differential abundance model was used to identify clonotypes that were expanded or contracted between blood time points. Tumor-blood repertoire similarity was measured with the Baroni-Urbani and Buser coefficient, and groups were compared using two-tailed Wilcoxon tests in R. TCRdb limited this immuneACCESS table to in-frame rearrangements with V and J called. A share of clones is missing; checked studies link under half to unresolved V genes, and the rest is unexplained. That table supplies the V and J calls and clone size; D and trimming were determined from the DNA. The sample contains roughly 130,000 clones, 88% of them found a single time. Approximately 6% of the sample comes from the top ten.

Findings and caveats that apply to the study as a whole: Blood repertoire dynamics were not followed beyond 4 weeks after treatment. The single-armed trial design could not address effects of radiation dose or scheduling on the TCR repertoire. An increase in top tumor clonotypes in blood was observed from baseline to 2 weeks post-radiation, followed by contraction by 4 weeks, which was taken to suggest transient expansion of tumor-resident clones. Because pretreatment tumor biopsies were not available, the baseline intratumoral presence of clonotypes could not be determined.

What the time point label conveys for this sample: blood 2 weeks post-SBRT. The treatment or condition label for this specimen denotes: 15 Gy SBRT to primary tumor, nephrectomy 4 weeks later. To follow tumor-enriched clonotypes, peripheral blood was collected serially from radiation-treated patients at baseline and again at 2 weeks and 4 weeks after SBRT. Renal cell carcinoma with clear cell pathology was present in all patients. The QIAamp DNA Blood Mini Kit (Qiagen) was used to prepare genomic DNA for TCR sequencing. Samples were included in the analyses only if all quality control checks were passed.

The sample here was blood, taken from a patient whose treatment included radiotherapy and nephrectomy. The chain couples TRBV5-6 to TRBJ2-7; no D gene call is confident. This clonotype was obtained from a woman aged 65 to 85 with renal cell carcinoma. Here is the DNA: TGTGCCAGCAGCATCGGACGGACCTACGAGCAGTACTTC. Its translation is CASSIGRTYEQYF.